This T cell receptor (beta chain) is from a study of blood T cell repertoires in COVID-19. The study drew participants aged about 18 to 89 years from 24 US areas. Germline loops: CDR1 MNHNS, CDR2 SASEGT. The V segment lost 4 bases and the J segment 0 bases; nucleotides outside the gene matches: 4. The CDR3 is 16 amino acids. Produced via immunoSEQ multiplex PCR; TCRdb's table is partial and in-frame only. Of about 220,000 clones listed, 85% to 90% are singletons. Material for sequencing was PBMCs or T cells enriched from blood (not recorded which). The genes are TRBV6-1 and TRBJ2-3; 10 bases fit TRBD1. This receptor was taken from a young woman in a cohort exposed to, infected with or recovered from COVID-19 (not recorded which). The CDR3 nucleotides are TGTGCCAGCAGTGTCGGACAGGGGGGTAGCACAGATACGCAGTATTTT. The encoded protein is CASSVGQGGSTDTQYF.